This note documents a single T cell receptor beta chain sequence. There is no known antigen for this receptor. Relative to the germline gene, one junction end is altered; a read error may explain this. Amplification of TCR beta CDR3 regions was carried out from RNA transcripts. A first-round RT-PCR of the TCR CDR3 used the HTBI primer set with the Qiagen OneStep RT-PCR kit. The libraries were constructed in a second round of multiplex PCR and then size-selected and purified. Sequencing of the libraries was done on an Illumina HiSeq2000 using paired-end 100 bp reads. Per the source publication's procedure: SOAPnuke was used to process the raw data, throwing out any read that contained adapters or uncalled bases, had a mean Phred below 15, or lacked an exact constant-primer or identifier match. High-quality paired reads were merged with COPE v1.2.5, and unique nucleotide sequences were defined as clonotypes. Clonotypes were aligned to IMGT TRBV, TRBD and TRBJ reference segments using MiTCR v1.1. The analysis was restricted to V-J combinations with a frequency above 0.0001, which together covered about 99% of the repertoires. The TCS score was defined as F50 (clonal expansion) divided by E x V (chaos), with BLOSUM62-based TCRdist calculated between CDR3 peptides within each V-J. Welch's t-statistics and random forest reduced some 510 V-J features to roughly 13, which were used in a naive Bayes classifier (R e1071). TCRdb reprocessed the public reads (quality trimming at Q25 with fastp, clone calling with MiXCR) and kept in-frame beta chains. Each entry is one CDR3 protein sequence, shown with its most common DNA and genes. In this record, the V and J calls reflect TCRdb's handling and not the investigators' own analysis. This sample has over 350,000 distinct CDR3 sequences in its table, and about an eighth of those were observed once. The ten biggest clones cover 25% to 30% of the sample.

Including cysteine and phenylalanine, the CDR3 has 12 amino acids. Kept here is only the CDR3 DNA, which spans 36 bases and is read in frame from base 1. CDR1 and CDR2 were assigned from the germline V gene as MNHNS and SASEGT. The data originate from a study of T cells in Graves' hyperthyroidism and ophthalmopathy (dated by TCRdb to between 2018 and 2021). Regarding the complete study: Peripheral blood was collected at initial diagnosis, before any treatment. To identify distinguishing TCR V-J signatures, a discovery cohort of about 100 patients was used, comprising 43 with Graves' ophthalmopathy and 57 with stable Graves' hyperthyroidism. After sampling, hyperthyroidism patients received methimazole starting at 30 mg daily, and ophthalmopathy patients received high-dose intravenous methylprednisolone. TCR Vbeta CDR3 sequencing of 140 or so peripheral blood samples (around 45 ophthalmopathy, some 75 hyperthyroidism and roughly 17 progressor patients) is reported in the paper. Thyroid tissue and blood T-cell repertoires from about six Graves' hyperthyroidism patients were also compared in the study. For training and testing, the 80 to 100 patients in the discovery cohort were randomly divided in a 7:3 ratio. An independent validation cohort of around 19 hyperthyroidism patients and approximately 16 patients who later progressed to ophthalmopathy tested prospective prediction of ophthalmopathy. The paper as a whole reports these results and caveats: No statistical method was used to fix the sample size in advance, and group allocation was not hidden from the investigators. A model built on a 13 V-J signature distinguished ophthalmopathy from stable hyperthyroidism, reaching roughly 88% sensitivity and around 81% specificity in cross-validation and 80%/75% in testing. During validation, the model predicted progression to ophthalmopathy a median of approximately 7 months ahead of onset, with 70.59% sensitivity and roughly 72% specificity. Most expanded thyroid clonotypes (frequency above 0.001) were also detected in blood, a finding suggesting that blood repertoires may reflect thyroid immune responses.

Ophthalmopathy patients had moderately to severely active disease, Clinical Activity Score of at least 3, NOSPECS grade of at least 4, and duration under 3 months. Patients with uncontrolled infections, other autoimmune diseases, pregnancy or lactation were excluded. Diagnoses were based on clinical symptoms, serum thyroxine and TRAb, thyroid ultrasound and orbital computed tomography. PBMCs were separated from under 11 ml of fresh peripheral blood using Ficoll-Paque density gradient centrifugation. Total RNA was extracted using Trizol reagent, and RNA quality was assessed on an Agilent 2100 Bioanalyzer.

Sequenced material: blood. The rearrangement joined TRBV6-1 to TRBJ2-1, with the D assignment possibly TRBD1 or TRBD2, given 5 matching bases for each. The receptor comes from a man in his forties or fifties with Graves' ophthalmopathy. Here the CDR3 is given as CATRGVINEQLF. The bases are TGTGCCACCAGAGGGGTTATCAATGAGCAGCTCTTC.